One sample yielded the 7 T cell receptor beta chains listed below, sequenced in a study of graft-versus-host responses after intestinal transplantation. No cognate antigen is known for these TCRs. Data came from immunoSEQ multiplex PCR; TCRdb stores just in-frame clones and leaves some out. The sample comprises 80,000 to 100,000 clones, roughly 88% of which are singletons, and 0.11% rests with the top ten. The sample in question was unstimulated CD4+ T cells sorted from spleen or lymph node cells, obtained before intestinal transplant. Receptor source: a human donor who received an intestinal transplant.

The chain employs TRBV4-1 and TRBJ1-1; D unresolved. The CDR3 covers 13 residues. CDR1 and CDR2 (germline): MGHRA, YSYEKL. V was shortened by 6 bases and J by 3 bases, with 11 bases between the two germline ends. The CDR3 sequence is CASSRNRDTEAFF. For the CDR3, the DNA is TGCGCCAGCAGTCGAAACCGGGACACTGAAGCTTTCTTT.

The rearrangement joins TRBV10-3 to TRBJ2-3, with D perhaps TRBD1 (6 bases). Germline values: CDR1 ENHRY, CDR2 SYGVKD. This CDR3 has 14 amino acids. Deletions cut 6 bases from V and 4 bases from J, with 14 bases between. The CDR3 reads CAISPQGNSDTQYF. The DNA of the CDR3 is TGTGCCATCAGCCCACAGGGTAACTCAGATACGCAGTATTTT.

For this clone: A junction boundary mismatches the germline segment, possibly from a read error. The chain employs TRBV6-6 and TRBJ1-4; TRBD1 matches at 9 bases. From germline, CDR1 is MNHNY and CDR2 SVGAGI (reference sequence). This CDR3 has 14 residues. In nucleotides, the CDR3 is TGTGCCAGCACTTACAGGGGGCTGAATGAAAAACTGTTTTTT. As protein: CASTYRGLNEKLFF.

The CDR3 region is CASSLSAGDYEQYF. DNA of the CDR3: TGTGCCAGCAGCTTATCCGCGGGGGACTACGAGCAGTACTTC. The chain links TRBV7-3 to TRBJ2-7; 7 bases match TRBD2. The CDR3 consists of 14 residues. The V gene's germline CDR1 is SGHTA and CDR2 FQGTGA. With 2 bases clipped from V and 3 bases from J, the junction kept 4 bases outside the gene matches.

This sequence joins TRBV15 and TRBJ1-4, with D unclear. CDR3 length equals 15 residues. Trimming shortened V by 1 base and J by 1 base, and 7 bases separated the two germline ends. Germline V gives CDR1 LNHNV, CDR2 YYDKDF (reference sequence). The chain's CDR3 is CATSRGAETNEKLFF. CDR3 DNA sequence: TGTGCCACCAGCAGAGGGGCAGAAACTAATGAAAAACTGTTTTTT.

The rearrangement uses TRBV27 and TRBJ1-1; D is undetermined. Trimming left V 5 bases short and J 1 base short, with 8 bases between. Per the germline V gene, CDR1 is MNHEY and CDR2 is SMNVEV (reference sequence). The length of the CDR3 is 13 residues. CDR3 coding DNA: TGTGCCAGCAGTAAGTGGCCGAACACTGAAGCTTTCTTT. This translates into CASSKWPNTEAFF.

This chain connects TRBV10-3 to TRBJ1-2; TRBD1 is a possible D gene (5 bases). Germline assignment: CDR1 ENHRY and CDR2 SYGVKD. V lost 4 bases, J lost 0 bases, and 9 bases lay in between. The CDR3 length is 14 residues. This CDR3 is CAISVGGSNYGYTF. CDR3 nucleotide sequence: TGTGCCATCAGTGTGGGGGGGTCTAACTATGGCTACACCTTC.